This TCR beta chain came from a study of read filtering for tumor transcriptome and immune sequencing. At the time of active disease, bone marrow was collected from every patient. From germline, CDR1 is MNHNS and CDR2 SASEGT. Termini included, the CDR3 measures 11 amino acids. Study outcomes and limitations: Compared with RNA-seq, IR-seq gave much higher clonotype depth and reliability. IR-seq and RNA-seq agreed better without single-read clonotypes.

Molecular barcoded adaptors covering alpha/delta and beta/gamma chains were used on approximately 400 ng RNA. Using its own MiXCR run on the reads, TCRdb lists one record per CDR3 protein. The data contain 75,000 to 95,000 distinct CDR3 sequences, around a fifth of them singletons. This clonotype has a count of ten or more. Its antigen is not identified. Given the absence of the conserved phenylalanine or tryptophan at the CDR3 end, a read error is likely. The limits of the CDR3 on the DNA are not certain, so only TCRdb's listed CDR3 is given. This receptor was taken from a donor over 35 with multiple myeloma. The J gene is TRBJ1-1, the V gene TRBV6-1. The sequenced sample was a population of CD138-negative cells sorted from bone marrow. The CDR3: CASSESPGATV.